This section outlines one T cell receptor (beta chain) sequence together with its context. The data stem from a study of blood T cell repertoires in COVID-19. Overall study context: Specimens from acute and convalescent COVID-19 originated in the United States, Italy and Spain.

Trimming removed 8 bases at V and 6 bases at J, with 13 bases between. The CDR3 consists of 12 residues. Profiled with immunoSEQ multiplex PCR; TCRdb holds only in-frame clones, not every one. The data hold under 250,000 clones, with approximately 83% observed a single time. The chain links TRBV12-3 or TRBV12-4 to TRBJ1-1; D possibly corresponds to TRBD1 (5 bases). The sequence derives from a woman between 50 and 59 years old who had been exposed to COVID-19. Sequenced sample: PBMCs or T cells enriched from blood (not recorded which). CDR3 sequence: CASGPSGAEAFF. For the CDR3, the DNA is TGTGCCAGCGGTCCTTCGGGGGCTGAAGCTTTCTTT.